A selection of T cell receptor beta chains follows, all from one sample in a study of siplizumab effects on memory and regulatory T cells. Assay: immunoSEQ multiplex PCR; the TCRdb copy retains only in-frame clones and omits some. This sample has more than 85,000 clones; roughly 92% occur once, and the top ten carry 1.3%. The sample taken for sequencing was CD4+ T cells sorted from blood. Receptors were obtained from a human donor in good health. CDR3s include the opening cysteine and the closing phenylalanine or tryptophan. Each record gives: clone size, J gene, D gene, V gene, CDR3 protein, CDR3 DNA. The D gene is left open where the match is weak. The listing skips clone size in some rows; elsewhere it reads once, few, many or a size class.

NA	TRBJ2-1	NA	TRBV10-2	CASSPGWGLKANEQFF	TGCGCCAGCAGTCCCGGGTGGGGGCTAAAGGCCAATGAGCAGTTCTTC
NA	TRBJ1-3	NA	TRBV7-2	CASSLGSGNTIYF	TGTGCCAGCAGCTTAGGCTCTGGAAACACCATATATTTT
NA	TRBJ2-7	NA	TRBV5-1	CASSLRQTSYEQYF	TGCGCCAGCAGCTTGCGTCAGACGAGCTACGAGCAGTACTTC
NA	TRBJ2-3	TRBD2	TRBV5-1	CASSLLASGGTDTQYF	TGCGCCAGCAGCTTATTGGCTAGCGGGGGCACAGATACGCAGTATTTT
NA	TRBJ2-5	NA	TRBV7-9	CASSRGEWETQYF	TGTGCCAGCAGCAGGGGGGAGTGGGAGACCCAGTACTTC
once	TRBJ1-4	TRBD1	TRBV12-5	CASGSIAGQGGKLFF	TGTGCTAGTGGTTCAATTGCGGGACAGGGTGGAAAACTGTTTTTT
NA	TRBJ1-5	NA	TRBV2	CASSVGVRNQPQHF	TGTGCCAGCAGTGTCGGGGTACGGAATCAGCCCCAGCATTTT
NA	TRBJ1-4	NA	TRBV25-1	CASSEYEKLFF	TGTGCCAGCAGTGAATATGAAAAACTGTTTTTT
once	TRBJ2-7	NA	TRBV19	CASRLTGTSSYEQYF	TGTGCCAGTAGACTAACCGGGACAAGCAGCTACGAGCAGTACTTC
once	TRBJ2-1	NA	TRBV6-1	CASSEGTRTAISYNEQFF	TGTGCCAGCAGTGAAGGGACTCGGACAGCTATCTCCTACAATGAGCAGTTCTTC
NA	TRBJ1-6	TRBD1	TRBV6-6	CASSYPDRANSPLHF	TGTGCCAGCAGTTACCCGGACAGGGCGAATTCACCCCTCCACTTT
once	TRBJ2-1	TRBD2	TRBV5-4	CASAIAGVDGEQFF	TGTGCCAGCGCTATAGCGGGGGTTGATGGTGAGCAGTTCTTC
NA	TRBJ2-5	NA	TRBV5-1	CASSLERYQETQYF	TGCGCCAGCAGCTTGGAAAGGTACCAAGAGACCCAGTACTTC
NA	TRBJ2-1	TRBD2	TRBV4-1	CASSQVLAGGPVAHEQFF	TGCGCCAGCAGCCAAGTCCTAGCGGGAGGGCCTGTGGCGCATGAGCAGTTCTTC
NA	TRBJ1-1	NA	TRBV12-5	CASGLVLGAMNTEAFF	TGTGCTAGTGGTTTGGTACTCGGGGCTATGAACACTGAAGCTTTCTTT
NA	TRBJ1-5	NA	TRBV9	CASSVGPQKNQPQHF	TGTGCCAGCAGCGTGGGCCCACAGAAAAATCAGCCCCAGCATTTT
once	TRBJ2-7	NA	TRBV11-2	CASSLGRVPFDEQYF	TGTGCCAGCAGCTTAGGTCGGGTCCCCTTCGACGAGCAGTACTTC
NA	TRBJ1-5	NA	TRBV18	CASSSIQWQPQHF	TGTGCCAGCTCATCCATCCAATGGCAGCCCCAGCATTTT
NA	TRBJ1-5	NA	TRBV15	CATSRGGDGNQPQHF	TGTGCCACCAGCAGAGGAGGGGATGGGAATCAGCCCCAGCATTTT
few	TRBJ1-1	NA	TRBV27	CASSSRVGNTEAFF	TGTGCCAGCAGCTCCAGGGTAGGGAACACTGAAGCTTTCTTT
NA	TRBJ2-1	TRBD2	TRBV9	CASSGTSGRGGNEQFF	TGTGCCAGCAGCGGGACTAGCGGGAGAGGGGGCAATGAGCAGTTCTTC
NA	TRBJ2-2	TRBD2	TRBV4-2	CASRRGSSGGATGELFF	TGTGCCAGCAGACGCGGCTCTAGCGGGGGGGCCACCGGGGAGCTGTTTTTT
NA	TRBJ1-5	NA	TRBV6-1	CAAQGIYQPQHF	TGTGCCGCGCAGGGGATATATCAGCCCCAGCATTTT
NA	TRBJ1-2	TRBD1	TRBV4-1	CASSQGQGYGYTF	TGCGCCAGCAGCCAGGGACAGGGCTATGGCTACACCTTC
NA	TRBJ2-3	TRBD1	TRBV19	CASSENRGRHVTDTQYF	TGTGCCAGTAGTGAGAACAGGGGGAGGCACGTTACAGATACGCAGTATTTT
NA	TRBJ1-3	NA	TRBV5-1	CASSLGTGAGNTIYF	TGCGCCAGCAGCTTGGGTACGGGTGCTGGAAACACCATATATTTT
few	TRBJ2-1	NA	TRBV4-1	CASSQDPAGAYNEQFF	TGCGCCAGCAGCCAAGATCCCGCGGGGGCATATAATGAGCAGTTCTTC
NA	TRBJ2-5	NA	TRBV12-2	CASRLATRDRDQETQYF	TGTGCAAGTCGCTTAGCCACCCGGGACAGGGATCAAGAGACCCAGTACTTC
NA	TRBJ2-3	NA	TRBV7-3	CASSSGSPGDTQYF	TGTGCCAGCAGCTCGGGGTCACCCGGGGATACGCAGTATTTT
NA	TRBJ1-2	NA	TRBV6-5	CASSYSPGGYTF	TGTGCCAGCAGTTACTCCCCAGGTGGCTACACCTTC
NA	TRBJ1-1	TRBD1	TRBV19	CASSFAGTGGTEAFF	TGTGCCAGTAGTTTTGCCGGGACAGGGGGGACTGAAGCTTTCTTT
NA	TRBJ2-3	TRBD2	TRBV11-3	CASSFGGGSTDTQYF	TGTGCCAGCAGCTTCGGCGGGGGGAGCACAGATACGCAGTATTTT
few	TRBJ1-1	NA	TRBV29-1	CSVDKETNTEAFF	TGCAGCGTTGATAAGGAGACCAACACTGAAGCTTTCTTT
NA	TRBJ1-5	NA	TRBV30	CAWSRKSSNQPQHF	TGTGCCTGGAGCCGGAAGAGTAGCAATCAGCCCCAGCATTTT
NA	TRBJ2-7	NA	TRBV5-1	CASSPTGVTGEQYF	TGCGCCAGCAGCCCAACGGGGGTAACGGGCGAGCAGTACTTC
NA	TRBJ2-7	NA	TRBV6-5	CASSRGSGEQYF	TGTGCCAGCAGCCGTGGGAGTGGCGAGCAGTACTTC
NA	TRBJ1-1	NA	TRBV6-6	CASSLGGSANEAFF	TGTGCCAGCAGTTTAGGCGGATCTGCCAATGAAGCTTTCTTT
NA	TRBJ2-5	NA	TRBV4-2	CASSQHTTLGQETQYF	TGTGCCAGCAGCCAGCATACGACTCTAGGACAAGAGACCCAGTACTTC
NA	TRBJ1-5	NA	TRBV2	CASKRGNQPQHF	TGTGCCAGCAAACGCGGAAATCAGCCCCAGCATTTT
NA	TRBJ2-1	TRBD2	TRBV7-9	CASSLAGSGGTSVYNEQFF	TGTGCCAGCAGCTTAGCGGGGTCAGGGGGGACTAGCGTCTACAATGAGCAGTTCTTC
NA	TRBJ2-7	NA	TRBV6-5	CASTPGPDLVEQYF	TGTGCCAGCACCCCGGGCCCGGACCTGGTAGAGCAGTACTTC
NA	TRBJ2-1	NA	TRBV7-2	CASSFSRDVPLVF	TGTGCCAGCAGCTTCTCCAGGGACGTCCCATTAGTCTTC
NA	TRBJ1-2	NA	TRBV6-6	CASRPQGYSGYTF	TGTGCCAGCAGGCCTCAGGGGTACTCTGGCTACACCTTC
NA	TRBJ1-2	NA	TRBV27	CASSSTLNYGYTF	TGTGCCAGCAGTTCTACACTAAACTATGGCTACACCTTC
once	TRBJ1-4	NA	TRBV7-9	CASIPMATNEKLFF	TGTGCCAGCATCCCTATGGCAACTAATGAAAAACTGTTTTTT
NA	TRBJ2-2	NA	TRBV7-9	CASSLPLRGSGELFF	TGTGCCAGCAGCTTACCACTCAGGGGCAGCGGGGAGCTGTTTTTT
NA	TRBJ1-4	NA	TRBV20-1	CSGRGYEKLFF	TGCAGCGGGCGGGGTTATGAAAAACTGTTTTTT
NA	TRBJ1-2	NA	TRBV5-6	CASSTKHNRVGGYTF	TGTGCCAGCAGTACCAAACATAATCGGGTCGGTGGCTACACCTTC
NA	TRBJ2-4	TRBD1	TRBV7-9	CASGTDRNIQYF	TGTGCCAGCGGGACAGACCGAAACATTCAGTACTTC
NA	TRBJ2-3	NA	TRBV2	CASTDSSDTQYF	TGTGCCAGCACGGACTCGTCGGATACGCAGTATTTT
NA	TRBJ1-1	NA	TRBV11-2	CASSQPQRPTEAFF	TGTGCCAGCAGCCAACCGCAGCGGCCCACTGAAGCTTTCTTT
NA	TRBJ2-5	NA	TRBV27	CASSEGGEIQYF	TGTGCCAGCAGTGAAGGGGGAGAGATCCAGTACTTC
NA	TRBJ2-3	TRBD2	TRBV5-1	CASSLGSSGSTDTQYF	TGCGCCAGCAGCCTGGGTTCTAGCGGGAGCACAGATACGCAGTATTTT